This entry lists 21 T cell receptor beta chains sequenced from one sample in a study of T cells in narcolepsy. Profiled with immunoSEQ multiplex PCR; TCRdb holds only in-frame clones, not every one. The profile shows more than 30,000 clones, 80% to 85% of them singletons. The sequenced sample consisted of CD45RA- memory CD4+ T cells from PBMCs. Every receptor here comes from a human donor with narcolepsy.

By sample share, this clone is medium-sized. This sequence joins TRBV4-1 and TRBJ2-6; 7 positions match TRBD1. CDR1 is MGHRA and CDR2 is YSYEKL in the germline V gene. V shed 1 base and J 2 bases; nucleotides not matched to a gene: 8. The CDR3 is 18 amino acids. The CDR3 protein is CASSQGTGLNAGANVLTF. The DNA for the CDR3 is TGCGCCAGCAGCCAAGGGACAGGCCTTAACGCTGGGGCCAACGTCCTGACTTTC.

This chain links TRBV7-5 with TRBJ1-6. TRBV7-5 is labeled a pseudogene. This CDR3 spans 14 amino acids. The CDR3 sequence is CVRSLIRPESPLHF. The CDR3 DNA reads TGTGTCAGAAGCTTAATCAGGCCGGAGTCACCCCTCCACTTT.

The genes are TRBV7-9 and TRBJ1-4, with TRBD1 identical over 8 bases. This CDR3 spans 14 amino acids. CDR1 is SEHNR and CDR2 is FQNEAQ in the germline V gene (reference sequence). J gave up 8 bases and V 5 bases, and 7 bases lay outside the gene matches. The CDR3 DNA reads as TGTGCCAGCAGCAACAGGGGGAGGTTAGAAAAACTGTTTTTT. Translated: CASSNRGRLEKLFF.

V gene TRBV7-3 combines with J gene TRBJ1-1; no reliable D call. With 5 bases removed from V and 10 bases from J, the gap between germline ends came to 29 bases. The CDR3 totals 17 residues. Germline V CDR1 and CDR2: SGHTA, FQGTGA. The CDR3 DNA sequence: TGTGCCAGCAGCCCCGGGCTTTCAGGTTCTCGGATGAAGGGAGCTTTCTTT. This translates into CASSPGLSGSRMKGAFF.

This clone was counted between two and nine times. This chain uses TRBV5-6 with TRBJ2-5; D ambiguous. Germline-derived CDR1 and CDR2 are SGHDT and YYEEEE. The CDR3 consists of 14 residues. Trimming stripped 4 bases from V and 5 bases from J, with 15 bases between. The CDR3 reads CASSPLELLETQYF. Here the CDR3 DNA reads TGTGCCAGCAGCCCCCTAGAGCTGCTTGAGACCCAGTACTTC.

This chain joins TRBV7-6 and TRBJ1-1; D possibly corresponds to TRBD1 (6 bases). This CDR3 has 13 amino acids. CDR1 SGHVS and CDR2 FNYEAQ come from the germline V gene. Trimming shortened V by 6 bases and J by 5 bases, and 13 bases separated the two germline ends. The DNA for the CDR3 is TGTGCCAGCAGTCTTGACAGGAAGACTGAAGCTTTCTTT. Encoded protein: CASSLDRKTEAFF.

The J gene is TRBJ2-7, the V gene TRBV11-2; no firm D call. The CDR3 spans 14 residues. Germline V gene lookup returns CDR1 SGHAT and CDR2 FQNNGV. V gave up 1 base and J gave up 2 bases, with 9 bases separating them. CDR3 in DNA: TGTGCCAGCAGCTTAGTATGGGGTGCCTACGAGCAGTACTTC. This sequence encodes CASSLVWGAYEQYF.

The rearrangement uses TRBV5-1 and TRBJ1-1; no clear D. The CDR3 length is 13 residues. V was cut by 2 bases and J by 5 bases, with 10 bases left in between. Per the germline V gene, CDR1 is SGHRS and CDR2 is YFSETQ. CDR3 amino acids: CASSFLEITEAFF. CDR3 DNA sequence: TGCGCCAGCAGCTTTCTAGAGATTACTGAAGCTTTCTTT.

Comment on this clone: At one boundary the junction diverges from the germline segment, which might be a read error. The chain has TRBV7-2 and TRBJ2-7, with TRBD2 identical over 8 bases. The CDR3 length is 15 residues. Germline-derived CDR1 and CDR2 are SGHTA and FQGNSA. CDR3 region: CAGSRGGGGGNEQYF. The CDR3 DNA reads TGTGCCGGCAGCCGGGGGGGAGGCGGCGGGAACGAGCAGTACTTC.

The chain has TRBV5-1 and TRBJ2-5; no reliable D call. CDR3 length: 15 residues. CDR1 and CDR2 from the germline V gene are SGHRS and YFSETQ. The V end lost 0 bases, the J end lost 5 bases, and 14 bases lay between the germline ends. The CDR3, as DNA: TGCGCCAGCAGCTTGGATGGGTTCCGGTCGGAGACCCAGTACTTC. This encodes CASSLDGFRSETQYF.

This chain uses TRBV2 with TRBJ1-5, with D perhaps matching TRBD1 (6 bases). Trimming removed 3 bases from V and 6 bases from J, with 18 bases in between. This CDR3 is built from 16 residues. Looked up from germline, CDR1 is SNHLY and CDR2 is FYNNEI. The CDR3 reads CASSDLVGGESQPQHF. The CDR3 coding sequence is TGTGCCAGCAGTGATCTCGTGGGGGGCGAGAGTCAGCCCCAGCATTTT.

The rearrangement links TRBV10-3 to TRBJ1-1; D unclear. CDR3 length: 14 residues. Germline CDR1 is ENHRY and CDR2 is SYGVKD. The ends were cut back, 1 base at V and 3 bases at J, with 9 bases in the middle. The CDR3 sequence: CAISEYRGDTEAFF. The CDR3 DNA reads as TGTGCCATCAGTGAGTACCGGGGAGACACTGAAGCTTTCTTT.

This clone was seen only a few times. The chain couples TRBV6-1 to TRBJ1-2; D gene uncertain. Germline lookup yields CDR1 MNHNS and CDR2 SASEGT. This CDR3 is 14 amino acids long. V gave up 1 base and J gave up 7 bases, with 13 bases separating them. The CDR3 sequence is CASSEVLDEAGYTF. DNA for the CDR3: TGTGCCAGCAGTGAAGTGCTGGATGAGGCTGGCTACACCTTC.

The rearrangement joins TRBV2 to TRBJ1-6; D gene unclear. Germline V lookup: CDR1 SNHLY, CDR2 FYNNEI. Trimming took 7 bases from V and 14 from J, leaving 15 bases between them. This CDR3 has 12 amino acids. The CDR3 DNA sequence: TGTGCCAGCATGTTGTCCGAATCCTCCCTCCACTTT. Its protein product is CASMLSESSLHF.

The J gene is TRBJ2-3, the V gene TRBV7-6; D is possibly TRBD1 (7 bases). Looked up from germline, CDR1 is SGHVS and CDR2 is FNYEAQ. Between the trimmed V and J ends, which lost 11 bases and 3 bases, there was a span of 18 bases. The CDR3 extends over 14 amino acids. As DNA, the CDR3 is TGTGCCTCAGCCGGCGGGGACAGTACAGATACGCAGTATTTT. Its translation is CASAGGDSTDTQYF.

V and J are TRBV6-1 and TRBJ1-2, with D maybe TRBD1 (5 bases). The V end was cut by 7 bases, the J end by 4 bases, with 19 bases between. Germline CDR1 MNHNS, CDR2 SASEGT. The length of the CDR3 is 15 residues. Written as DNA, the CDR3 is TGTGCCAGCACCACAGGTGGCGCCTGGGGCTATGGCTACACCTTC. This translates into CASTTGGAWGYGYTF.

The chain links TRBV30 to TRBJ2-3, with D unresolved. Germline V CDR1 and CDR2: GTSNPN, SVGIG (reference sequence). This CDR3 comprises 14 residues. V was clipped by 2 bases and J by 4 bases, with 13 bases between them. CDR3 in amino acids: CAWSLYTLADTQYF. The CDR3 nucleotides are TGTGCCTGGAGTCTCTACACCCTTGCAGATACGCAGTATTTT.

The chain couples TRBV6-6 to TRBJ2-1, with 10 bases matching TRBD1. The CDR3 is 16 residues long. The trim removed 4 bases at V and 7 bases at J, leaving 10 bases unmatched. The germline V gene encodes CDR1 MNHNY and CDR2 SVGAGI (reference sequence). Here the CDR3 reads CASSSPDRGIENEQFF. CDR3 DNA sequence: TGTGCCAGCAGTTCCCCGGACAGGGGGATAGAAAATGAGCAGTTCTTC.

The V and J genes are TRBV6-5 and TRBJ2-2; D could derive from TRBD1 or TRBD2 (5 bases each). Germline CDR1 MNHEY, CDR2 SVGAGI. V gave up 6 bases and J gave up 6 bases, with 14 bases separating them. CDR3 length equals 14 residues. As DNA, the CDR3 is TGTGCCAGCAGCTGGGCGTGGGACGCCGGGGAGCTGTTTTTT. Translating it yields CASSWAWDAGELFF.

The V and J genes are TRBV19 and TRBJ1-2, with a weak D call TRBD1 (6 bases). Germline-derived CDR1 and CDR2 are LNHDA and SQIVND (reference sequence). The CDR3 contains 16 residues. Trimming cost V 7 bases and J 4 bases, with 22 bases left between them. The CDR3 loop reads CASTPILTGPSYGYTF. In DNA, the CDR3 is TGTGCCAGTACCCCGATCCTGACAGGCCCTAGCTATGGCTACACCTTC.

The J gene is TRBJ2-4, the V gene TRBV6-1, with 7 nucleotides matching TRBD1. V lost 1 base, J lost 8 bases, and 14 bases stayed unmatched. This CDR3 has 17 amino acids. The germline CDR1 and CDR2 sequences are MNHNS and SASEGT. CDR3 DNA: TGTGCCAGCAGTGAAGTATCGGCTAGGGGGCGGGCGGACATTCAGTACTTC. Protein product: CASSEVSARGRADIQYF.